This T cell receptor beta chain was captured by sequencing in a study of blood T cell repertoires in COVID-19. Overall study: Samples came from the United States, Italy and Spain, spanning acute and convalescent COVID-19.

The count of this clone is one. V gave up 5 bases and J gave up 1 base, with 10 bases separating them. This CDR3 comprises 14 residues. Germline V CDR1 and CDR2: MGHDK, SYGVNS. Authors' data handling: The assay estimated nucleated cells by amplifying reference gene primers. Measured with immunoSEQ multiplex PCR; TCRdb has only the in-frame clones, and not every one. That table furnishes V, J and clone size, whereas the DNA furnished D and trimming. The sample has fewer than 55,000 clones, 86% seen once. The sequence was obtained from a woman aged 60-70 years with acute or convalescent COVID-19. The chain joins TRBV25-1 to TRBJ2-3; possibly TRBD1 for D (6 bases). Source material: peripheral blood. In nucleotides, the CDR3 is TGTGCCAGCAGTAAACAGGGCGGCACAGATACGCAGTATTTT. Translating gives CASSKQGGTDTQYF.